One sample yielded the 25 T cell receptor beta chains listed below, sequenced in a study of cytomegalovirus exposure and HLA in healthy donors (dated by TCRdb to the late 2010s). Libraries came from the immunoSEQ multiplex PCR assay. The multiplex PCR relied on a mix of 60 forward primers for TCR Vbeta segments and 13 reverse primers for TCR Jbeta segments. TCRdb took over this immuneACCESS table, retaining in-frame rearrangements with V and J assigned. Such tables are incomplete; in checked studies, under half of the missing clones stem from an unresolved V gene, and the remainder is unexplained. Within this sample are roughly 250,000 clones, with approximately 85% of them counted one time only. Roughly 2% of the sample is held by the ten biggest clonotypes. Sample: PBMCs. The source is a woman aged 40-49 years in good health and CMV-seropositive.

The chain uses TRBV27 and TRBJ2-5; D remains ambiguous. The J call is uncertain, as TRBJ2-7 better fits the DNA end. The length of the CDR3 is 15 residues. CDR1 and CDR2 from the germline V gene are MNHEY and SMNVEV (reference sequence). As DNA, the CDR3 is TGTGCCAGCAGTTTAGGCGTCGGCGGAACGTACGAGCAGTACTTC. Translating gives CASSLGVGGTYEQYF.

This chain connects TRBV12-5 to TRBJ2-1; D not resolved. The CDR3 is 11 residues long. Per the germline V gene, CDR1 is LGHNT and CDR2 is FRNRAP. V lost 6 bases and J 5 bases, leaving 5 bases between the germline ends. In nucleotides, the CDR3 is TGTGCTAGTGGATATAACAATGAGCAGTTCTTC. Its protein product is CASGYNNEQFF.

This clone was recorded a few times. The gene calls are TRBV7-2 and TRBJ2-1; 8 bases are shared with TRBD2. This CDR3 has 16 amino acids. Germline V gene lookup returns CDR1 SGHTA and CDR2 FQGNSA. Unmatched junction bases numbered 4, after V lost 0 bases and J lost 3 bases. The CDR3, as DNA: TGTGCCAGCAGCTTAGCGGCGGGAGGAATCTACAATGAGCAGTTCTTC. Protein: CASSLAAGGIYNEQFF.

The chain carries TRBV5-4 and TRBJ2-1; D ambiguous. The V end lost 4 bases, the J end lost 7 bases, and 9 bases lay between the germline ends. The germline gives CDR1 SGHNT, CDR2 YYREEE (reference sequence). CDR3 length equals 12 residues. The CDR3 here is CASSTLANEQFF. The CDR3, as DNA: TGTGCCAGCAGCACTTTAGCTAATGAGCAGTTCTTC.

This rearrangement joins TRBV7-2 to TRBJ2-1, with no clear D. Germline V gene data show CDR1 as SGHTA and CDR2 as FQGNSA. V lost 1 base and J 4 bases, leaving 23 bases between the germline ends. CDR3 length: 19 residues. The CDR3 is CASSLGSPHLIAAYNEQFF. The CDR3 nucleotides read TGTGCCAGCAGCTTAGGATCACCCCATCTGATCGCGGCGTACAATGAGCAGTTCTTC.

This CDR3 reads CASSYSAPEAFF. The DNA of the CDR3 is TGTGCCAGCAGTTACTCGGCTCCTGAAGCTTTCTTT. The V and J genes are TRBV6-6 and TRBJ1-1, with D hard to call. This CDR3 comprises 12 residues. V lost 0 bases and J lost 6, with 5 bases in between. The V gene's germline CDR1 is MNHNY and CDR2 SVGAGI (reference sequence).

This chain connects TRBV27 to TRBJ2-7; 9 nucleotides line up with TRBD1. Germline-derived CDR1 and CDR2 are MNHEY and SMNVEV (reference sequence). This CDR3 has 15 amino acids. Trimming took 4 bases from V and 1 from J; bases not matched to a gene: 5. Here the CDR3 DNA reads TGTGCCAGCAGTTCCCTGGGACAGGGATCCTACGAGCAGTACTTC. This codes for CASSSLGQGSYEQYF.

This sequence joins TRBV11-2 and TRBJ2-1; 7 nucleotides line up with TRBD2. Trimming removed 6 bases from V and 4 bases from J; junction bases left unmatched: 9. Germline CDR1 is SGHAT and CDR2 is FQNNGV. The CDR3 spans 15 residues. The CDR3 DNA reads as TGTGCCAGCAGAACAATAGGGGAGGGGTACAATGAGCAGTTCTTC. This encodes CASRTIGEGYNEQFF.

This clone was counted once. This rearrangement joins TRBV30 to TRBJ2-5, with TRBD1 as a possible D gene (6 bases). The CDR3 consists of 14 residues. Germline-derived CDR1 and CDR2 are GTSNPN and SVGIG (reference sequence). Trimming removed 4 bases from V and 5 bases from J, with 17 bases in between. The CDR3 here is CAWNPQGYRETQYF. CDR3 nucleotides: TGTGCCTGGAACCCCCAGGGGTACAGGGAGACCCAGTACTTC.

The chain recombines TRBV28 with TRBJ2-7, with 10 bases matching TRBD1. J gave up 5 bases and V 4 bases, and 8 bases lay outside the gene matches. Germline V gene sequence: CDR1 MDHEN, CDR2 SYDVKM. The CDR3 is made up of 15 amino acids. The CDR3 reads CASSSAGTGDNEQYF. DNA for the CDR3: TGTGCCAGCAGTTCAGCCGGGACAGGGGACAACGAGCAGTACTTC.

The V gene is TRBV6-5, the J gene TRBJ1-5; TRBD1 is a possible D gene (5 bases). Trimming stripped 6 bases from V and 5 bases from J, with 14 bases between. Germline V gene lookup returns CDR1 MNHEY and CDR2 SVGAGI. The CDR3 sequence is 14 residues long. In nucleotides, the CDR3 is TGTGCCAGCAGAAGTGGGCCAGGGCATCAGCCCCAGCATTTT. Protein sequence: CASRSGPGHQPQHF.

CDR3 bases: TGTGCCAGTAGTATTGGACAGGAGAACACTGAAGCTTTCTTT. This sequence encodes CASSIGQENTEAFF. This chain links TRBV19 with TRBJ1-1, with TRBD1 identical over 7 bases. Germline loops: CDR1 LNHDA, CDR2 SQIVND (reference sequence). Trimming cost V 3 bases and J 1 base; bases outside gene matches: 2. This CDR3 is 14 amino acids long.

The CDR3 coding sequence is TGTGCCAGCAGCTTATCTGGAGGGACAGGGTCCTACGAGCAGTACTTC. Translating gives CASSLSGGTGSYEQYF. The chain couples TRBV7-9 to TRBJ2-7; 9 bases map to TRBD1. Germline V gene sequence: CDR1 SEHNR, CDR2 FQNEAQ (reference sequence). The V segment lost 2 bases and the J segment 1 base; nucleotides outside the gene matches: 6. The CDR3 is 16 amino acids. Full variable domain (remainder filled in from reference TRBV7-9 and TRBJ2-7): DTGVSQNPRHKITKRGQNVTFRCDPISEHNRLYWYRQTLGQGPEFLTYFQNEAQLEKSRLLSDRFSAERPKGSFSTLEIQRTEQGDSAMYLCASSLSGGTGSYEQYFGPGTRLTVT.

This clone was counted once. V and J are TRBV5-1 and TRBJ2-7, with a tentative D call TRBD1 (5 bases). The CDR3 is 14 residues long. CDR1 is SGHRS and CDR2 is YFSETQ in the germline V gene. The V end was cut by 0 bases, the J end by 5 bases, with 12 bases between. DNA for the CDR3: TGCGCCAGCAGCTTGGGTATAGGGGCCCACGAGCAGTACTTC. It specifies CASSLGIGAHEQYF.

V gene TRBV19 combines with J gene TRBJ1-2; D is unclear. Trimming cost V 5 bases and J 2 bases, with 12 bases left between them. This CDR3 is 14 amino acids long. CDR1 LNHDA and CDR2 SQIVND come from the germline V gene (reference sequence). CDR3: CASSLRTENYGYTF. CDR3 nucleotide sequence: TGTGCCAGTAGTCTCCGTACAGAGAACTATGGCTACACCTTC.

The CDR3 protein is CASSRLTGTGIDTEAFF. In nucleotides, the CDR3 is TGTGCCAGCAGTCGGCTAACCGGGACAGGGATCGACACTGAAGCTTTCTTT. The chain links TRBV28 to TRBJ1-1; 9 nucleotides agree with TRBD1. The CDR3 runs 17 residues. Losses at the gene ends were 5 bases for V and 3 bases for J; bases not matched to a gene: 13. CDR1 is MDHEN, CDR2 SYDVKM, per germline.

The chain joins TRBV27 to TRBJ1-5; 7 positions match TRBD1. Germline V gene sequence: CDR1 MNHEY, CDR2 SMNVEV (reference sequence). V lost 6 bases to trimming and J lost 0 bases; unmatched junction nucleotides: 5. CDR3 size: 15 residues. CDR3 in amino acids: CASRPGQISNQPQHF. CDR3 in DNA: TGTGCCAGCAGACCGGGACAGATTAGCAATCAGCCCCAGCATTTT.

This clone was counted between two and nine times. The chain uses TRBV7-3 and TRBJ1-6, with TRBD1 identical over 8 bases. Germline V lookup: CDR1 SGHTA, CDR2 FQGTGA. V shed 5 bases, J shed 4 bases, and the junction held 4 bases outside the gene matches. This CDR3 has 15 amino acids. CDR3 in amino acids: CASSLQGAYNSPLHF. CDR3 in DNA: TGTGCCAGCAGCCTTCAGGGGGCTTATAATTCACCCCTCCACTTT.

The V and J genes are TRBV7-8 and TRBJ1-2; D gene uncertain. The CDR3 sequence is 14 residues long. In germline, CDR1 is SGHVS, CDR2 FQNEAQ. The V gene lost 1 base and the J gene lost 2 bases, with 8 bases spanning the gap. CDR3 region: CASSLVVGNYGYTF. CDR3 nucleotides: TGTGCCAGCAGCTTAGTTGTCGGGAACTATGGCTACACCTTC.

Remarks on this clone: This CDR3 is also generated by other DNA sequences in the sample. The CDR3 sequence is CASSLTSGSSDTQYF. CDR3 sequence (DNA): TGCGCCAGCAGCTTGACTAGCGGTTCATCGGATACGCAGTATTTT. This chain joins TRBV5-1 and TRBJ2-3, with TRBD2 matching 8 bases. The germline gives CDR1 SGHRS, CDR2 YFSETQ. Germline trimming cut 1 base from V and 6 bases from J; bases unmatched to any gene: 7. The CDR3 totals 15 residues. Combining the CDR3 with reference TRBV5-1 and TRBJ2-3 gives the whole variable domain KAGVTQTPRYLIKTRGQQVTLSCSPISGHRSVSWYQQTPGQGLQFLFEYFSETQRNKGNFPGRFSGRQFSNSRSEMNVSTLELGDSALYLCASSLTSGSSDTQYFGPGTRLTVL.

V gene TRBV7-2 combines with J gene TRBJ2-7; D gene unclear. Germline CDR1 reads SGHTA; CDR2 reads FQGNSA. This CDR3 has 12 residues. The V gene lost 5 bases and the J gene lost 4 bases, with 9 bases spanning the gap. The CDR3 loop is CASSEDKYEQYF. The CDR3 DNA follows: TGTGCCAGCAGCGAAGACAAGTACGAGCAGTACTTC. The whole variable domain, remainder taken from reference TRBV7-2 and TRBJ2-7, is GAGVSQSPSNKVTEKGKDVELRCDPISGHTALYWYRQSLGQGLEFLIYFQGNSAPDKSGLPSDRFSAERTGGSVSTLTIQRTQQEDSAVYLCASSEDKYEQYFGPGTRLTVT.

The CDR3 bases are TGTGCCAGCCAACCGGGACAGGGGATCGATGAGCAGTTCTTC. This encodes CASQPGQGIDEQFF. The gene calls are TRBV25-1 and TRBJ2-1, with TRBD1 matching 10 bases. The CDR3 totals 14 residues. V lost 8 bases to trimming and J lost 8 bases; unmatched junction nucleotides: 9. Germline V CDR1 and CDR2: MGHDK, SYGVNS.

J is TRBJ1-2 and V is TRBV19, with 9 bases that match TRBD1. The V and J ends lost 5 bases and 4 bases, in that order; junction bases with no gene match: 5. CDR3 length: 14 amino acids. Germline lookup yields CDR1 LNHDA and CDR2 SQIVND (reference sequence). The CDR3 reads CASSVRTGVYGYTF. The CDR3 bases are TGTGCCAGTAGTGTGAGGACAGGGGTCTATGGCTACACCTTC.

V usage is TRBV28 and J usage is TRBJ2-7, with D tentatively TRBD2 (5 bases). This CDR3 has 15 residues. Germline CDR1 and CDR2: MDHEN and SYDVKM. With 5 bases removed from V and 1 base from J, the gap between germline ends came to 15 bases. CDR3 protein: CASSIEGSSSYEQYF. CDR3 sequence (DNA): TGTGCCAGCAGTATTGAGGGTTCGTCATCCTACGAGCAGTACTTC.

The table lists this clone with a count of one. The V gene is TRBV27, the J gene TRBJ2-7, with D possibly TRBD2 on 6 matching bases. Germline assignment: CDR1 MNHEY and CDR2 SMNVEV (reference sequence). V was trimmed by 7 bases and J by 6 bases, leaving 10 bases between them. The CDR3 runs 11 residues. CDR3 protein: CASTSGVEQYF. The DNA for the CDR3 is TGTGCCAGCACCTCGGGAGTCGAGCAGTACTTC.